The 26 T cell receptor beta chains listed next were all sequenced from one sample in a study of cytotoxic CD8 clonotypes in ibrutinib-treated CLL. Profiling relied on immunoSEQ multiplex PCR, and the TCRdb table lists in-frame clones only, not all of them. The sample yields 150,000 to 200,000 clones, roughly four fifths seen once. The sample was PBMCs, taken after 12 months of ibrutinib treatment. The receptors stem from a human donor with chronic lymphocytic leukemia.

The chain joins TRBV5-6 to TRBJ2-7; D may be TRBD1 (6 bases). The CDR3 has 12 amino acids. Germline CDR1 reads SGHDT; CDR2 reads YYEEEE. The V and J ends lost 0 bases and 6 bases respectively, with 7 bases between them. CDR3 nucleotide sequence: TGTGCCAGCAGCTTGGACAGGGTCGAGCAGTACTTC. It codes for CASSLDRVEQYF.

This rearrangement joins TRBV28 to TRBJ1-5, with unresolved D. V was shortened by 8 bases and J by 2 bases, with 13 bases between the two germline ends. This CDR3 is built from 14 residues. CDR1 and CDR2 (germline): MDHEN, SYDVKM. CDR3 sequence reads: CASLGGLGNQPQHF. In DNA form, the CDR3 reads TGTGCCAGCCTAGGAGGATTGGGCAATCAGCCCCAGCATTTT.

This clone came up once. The chain carries TRBV7-2 and TRBJ1-5; D gene unclear. This CDR3 region has 15 residues. Germline V gives CDR1 SGHTA, CDR2 FQGNSA. V gave up 1 base and J gave up 3 bases, with 10 bases separating them. Written as DNA, the CDR3 is TGTGCCAGCAGCTTAGGTATCTGGGACAATCAGCCCCAGCATTTT. Protein sequence: CASSLGIWDNQPQHF.

The V and J genes are TRBV5-8 and TRBJ2-5, with 7 bases that match TRBD1. The CDR3 is 16 amino acids. V trimming: 4 bases; J trimming: 1 base; junction bases outside the gene matches: 10. Germline lookup yields CDR1 SGHTS and CDR2 YDEGEE. The CDR3 spells CASSQTGSVGQETQYF. The CDR3 DNA reads as TGTGCCAGCAGCCAGACAGGGTCTGTGGGCCAAGAGACCCAGTACTTC.

This chain links TRBV19 with TRBJ1-3; D unresolved. The CDR3 is 14 residues long. The V end was cut by 6 bases, the J end by 2 bases, with 11 bases between. The germline V gene encodes CDR1 LNHDA and CDR2 SQIVND (reference sequence). The DNA for the CDR3 is TGTGCCAGTAGAGGGTCCGGGCCTGGAAACACCATATATTTT. It is translated as CASRGSGPGNTIYF.

V gene TRBV7-2 combines with J gene TRBJ2-3; D tentatively reads TRBD1 or TRBD2 (5 bases each). The V end was cut by 0 bases, the J end by 9 bases, with 16 bases between. Per germline, CDR1 SGHTA and CDR2 FQGNSA. CDR3 length equals 15 residues. DNA of the CDR3: TGTGCCAGCAGCTTAGCACGGGACCAAAGGCTGACGCAGTATTTT. It encodes CASSLARDQRLTQYF. The complete variable domain, with remaining parts taken from reference TRBV7-2 and TRBJ2-3, reads GAGVSQSPSNKVTEKGKDVELRCDPISGHTALYWYRQSLGQGLEFLIYFQGNSAPDKSGLPSDRFSAERTGGSVSTLTIQRTQQEDSAVYLCASSLARDQRLTQYFGPGTRLTVL.

The chain uses TRBV12-5 and TRBJ2-1; either TRBD1 or TRBD2 may supply D (6 bases each). The V end lost 0 bases, the J end lost 7 bases, and 19 bases lay between the germline ends. Germline V lookup: CDR1 LGHNT, CDR2 FRNRAP. This CDR3 region has 17 residues. The CDR3 protein is CASGLVADRGRPNEQFF. The CDR3 coding sequence is TGTGCTAGTGGTTTGGTAGCCGATCGGGGGCGCCCGAATGAGCAGTTCTTC.

This clone was seen just once. V usage is TRBV7-2 and J usage is TRBJ2-2, with D uncertain. CDR1 is SGHTA and CDR2 is FQGNSA in the germline V gene. V gave up 6 bases and J gave up 4 bases, with 3 bases separating them. The CDR3 length is 11 residues. DNA for the CDR3: TGTGCCAGCAGACTCACCGGGGAGCTGTTTTTT. Translation gives CASRLTGELFF.

The V call is TRBV4-3, the J call TRBJ1-1; the D is unclear. The germline V gene encodes CDR1 LGHNA and CDR2 YSLEER. The CDR3 loop spans 13 amino acids. Trimming cost V 4 bases and J 5 bases, with 11 bases left between them. CDR3 DNA: TGCGCCAGCAGCCCTATGGGCGGGACTGAAGCTTTCTTT. Its translation is CASSPMGGTEAFF.

This chain links TRBV6-5 with TRBJ2-7; maybe TRBD2 (5 bases). CDR1 and CDR2 (germline): MNHEY, SVGAGI. Trimming took off 4 bases at V and 7 bases at J, with 11 bases between the two ends. The CDR3 has 12 residues. The CDR3 nucleotides read TGTGCCAGCAGTTCTCCGGCGGGTGAGCAGTACTTC. Translation gives CASSSPAGEQYF.

J is TRBJ1-4 and V is TRBV5-3; D not certain. TRBV5-3 is marked as an open reading frame, function uncertain. The ends were cut back, 0 bases at V and 3 bases at J, with 12 bases in the middle. CDR3 length equals 16 residues. The chain's CDR3 is CARSLEHSASNEKLFF. In nucleotides, the CDR3 is TGTGCCAGAAGCTTGGAGCACAGTGCATCTAATGAAAAACTGTTTTTT.

V and J are TRBV28 and TRBJ1-1; unclear D gene. CDR1 is MDHEN, CDR2 SYDVKM, per germline. V lost 5 bases and J lost 3, with 7 bases in between. The CDR3 has 12 amino acids. The CDR3: CASSREYTEAFF. CDR3 bases: TGTGCCAGCAGTCGAGAATACACTGAAGCTTTCTTT.

The chain recombines TRBV27 with TRBJ1-1, with D tentatively TRBD1 (5 bases). V lost 6 bases to trimming and J lost 4 bases, with 9 bases between them. Germline V gene sequence: CDR1 MNHEY, CDR2 SMNVEV (reference sequence). This CDR3 is built from 12 residues. As DNA, the CDR3 is TGTGCCAGCAGCCCGGGGGGCACTGAAGCTTTCTTT. The encoded protein is CASSPGGTEAFF.

The rearrangement uses TRBV19 and TRBJ2-5; D might be TRBD1 (6 bases). The ends were cut back, 5 bases at V and 4 bases at J, with 20 bases in the middle. This CDR3 spans 16 amino acids. Germline values: CDR1 LNHDA, CDR2 SQIVND (reference sequence). CDR3 protein: CASSRGPALTGETQYF. The CDR3, as DNA: TGTGCCAGTAGTCGCGGACCGGCCCTGACAGGAGAGACCCAGTACTTC.

V usage is TRBV7-8 and J usage is TRBJ1-1; D call uncertain. Between the trimmed V and J ends, which lost 5 bases and 4 bases, there was a span of 11 bases. This CDR3 contains 13 residues. Germline V gene lookup returns CDR1 SGHVS and CDR2 FQNEAQ. In DNA, the CDR3 is TGTGCCAGCAGCCTAGGTGTACCCACTGAAGCTTTCTTT. This encodes CASSLGVPTEAFF.

This chain uses TRBV11-2 with TRBJ2-1, with TRBD1 matching over 7 bases. J gave up 6 bases and V 2 bases, and 7 bases lay outside the gene matches. CDR1 is SGHAT, CDR2 FQNNGV, per germline. The CDR3 has 15 residues. The CDR3 is CASSLTEGARNEQFF. The CDR3, as DNA: TGTGCCAGCAGCTTAACCGAGGGGGCGCGCAATGAGCAGTTCTTC.

The chain uses TRBV4-2 and TRBJ1-5, with D unresolved. The CDR3 covers 14 residues. Trimming cost V 1 base and J 5 bases, with 9 bases left between them. Germline CDR1 is LGHNA and CDR2 is YNFKEQ. Here the CDR3 reads CASSQGYADQPQHF. DNA of the CDR3: TGTGCCAGCAGCCAAGGATATGCCGATCAGCCCCAGCATTTT.

This rearrangement joins TRBV28 to TRBJ1-3; 7 bases are a match to TRBD1. This CDR3 is built from 14 residues. CDR1 is MDHEN, CDR2 SYDVKM, per germline. Trimming cost V 7 bases and J 1 base; bases outside gene matches: 4. The CDR3 nucleotides are TGTGCCAGCATTTCAGGGGGATCTGGAAACACCATATATTTT. Encoded protein: CASISGGSGNTIYF.

The rearrangement joins TRBV7-2 to TRBJ1-3; TRBD1 matches at 7 bases. V was clipped by 3 bases and J by 4 bases; unmatched bases: 0. This CDR3 is built from 13 residues. Looked up from germline, CDR1 is SGHTA and CDR2 is FQGNSA. The CDR3 DNA follows: TGTGCCAGCAGCTTGGGACAGGGAAACACCATATATTTT. It codes for CASSLGQGNTIYF.

The chain uses TRBV30 and TRBJ2-7; no definite D call. The germline gives CDR1 GTSNPN, CDR2 SVGIG (reference sequence). Trimming took 0 bases from V and 6 from J, leaving 6 bases between them. The CDR3 contains 11 residues. CDR3 sequence (DNA): TGTGCCTGGAGTGTAGCCCCCGAGCAGTACTTC. This encodes CAWSVAPEQYF. The complete variable domain, with remaining parts taken from reference TRBV30 and TRBJ2-7, reads SQTIHQWPATLVQPVGSPLSLECTVEGTSNPNLYWYRQAAGRGLQLLFYSVGIGQISSEVPQNLSASRPQDRQFILSSKKLLLSDSGFYLCAWSVAPEQYFGPGTRLTVT.

Concerning this clone: The same CDR3 arises from other DNA sequences in this sample as well. The chain links TRBV28 to TRBJ2-4; D unresolved. V dropped 6 bases and J dropped 0 bases, with 15 bases sitting between them. CDR1 is MDHEN and CDR2 is SYDVKM in the germline V gene. The CDR3 covers 16 residues. CDR3 amino acids: CASSPRLELAKNIQYF. CDR3 sequence (DNA): TGTGCCAGCAGCCCACGTCTGGAGCTAGCCAAAAACATTCAGTACTTC.

This chain uses TRBV27 with TRBJ2-7, with TRBD2 identical over 7 bases. V gave up 5 bases and J gave up 3 bases; unmatched junction bases: 7. This CDR3 contains 14 residues. Per the germline V gene, CDR1 is MNHEY and CDR2 is SMNVEV (reference sequence). CDR3 coding DNA: TGTGCCAGCAGTCCGGGGGGTCGGGGCTACGAGCAGTACTTC. This sequence encodes CASSPGGRGYEQYF.

V gene TRBV7-2 combines with J gene TRBJ2-4; 7 nucleotides match TRBD2. The V gene's germline CDR1 is SGHTA and CDR2 FQGNSA. This CDR3 region has 14 residues. V gave up 1 base and J gave up 7 bases; unmatched junction bases: 4. This chain's CDR3 is CASSLGGLNNIQYF. Written as DNA, the CDR3 is TGTGCCAGCAGCTTAGGGGGACTAAACAACATTCAGTACTTC.

V gene TRBV5-1 combines with J gene TRBJ1-4, with 8 nucleotides matching TRBD1. The CDR3 contains 16 residues. Germline V CDR1 and CDR2: SGHRS, YFSETQ. Trimming removed 4 bases from V and 10 bases from J; junction bases left unmatched: 15. The CDR3: CASSPAGRGLITKLFF. CDR3 sequence (DNA): TGCGCCAGCAGCCCAGCCGGCAGGGGGCTTATAACAAAACTGTTTTTT.

The J gene is TRBJ1-4, the V gene TRBV29-1, with a tentative D call TRBD1 (5 bases). The CDR3 sequence is 12 residues long. Trimming shortened V by 7 bases and J by 8 bases, and 14 bases separated the two germline ends. CDR1 SQVTM and CDR2 ANQGSEA come from the germline V gene. The CDR3 is CSAGGEREKLFF. DNA of the CDR3: TGCAGCGCCGGGGGAGAGAGAGAAAAACTGTTTTTT. The full variable domain, in which reference TRBV29-1 and TRBJ1-4 provide the parts outside the CDR3, is SAVISQKPSRDICQRGTSLTIQCQVDSQVTMMFWYRQQPGQSLTLIATANQGSEATYESGFVIDKFPISRPNLTFSTLTVSNMSPEDSSIYLCSAGGEREKLFFGSGTQLSVL.

The rearrangement joins TRBV30 to TRBJ1-1, with D tentatively TRBD1 (5 bases). Germline V gene data show CDR1 as GTSNPN and CDR2 as SVGIG (reference sequence). CDR3 size: 15 residues. Trimming took 2 bases from V and 5 from J, leaving 18 bases between them. CDR3 region: CAWSPTRVVQTEAFF. The CDR3 nucleotides are TGTGCCTGGAGTCCGACCAGGGTTGTCCAGACTGAAGCTTTCTTT. Complete variable domain (other parts from reference TRBV30 and TRBJ1-1): SQTIHQWPATLVQPVGSPLSLECTVEGTSNPNLYWYRQAAGRGLQLLFYSVGIGQISSEVPQNLSASRPQDRQFILSSKKLLLSDSGFYLCAWSPTRVVQTEAFFGQGTRLTVV.